This T cell receptor (beta chain) was documented in a study of T cell responses to AZD1222 COVID-19 vaccine. Study results and caveats: Donors were largely white British and mainly female; clonal diversity was possibly underestimated. Targeting of unmutated variant regions was reportedly seen in nearly half of spike-specific TCRs. Spike regions recognized by vaccine-associated CD4 TCRs spanned the protein, led by 160-218 and 743-854. The number of AZD1222 recipients seropositive at baseline was only 6 or 7.

Deletions cut 0 bases from V and 3 bases from J, with 5 bases between. CDR1 is KGHSH and CDR2 is LQKENI in the germline V gene. The CDR3 has 13 amino acids. Some clones are missing from TCRdb's copy, which holds only in-frame ones; the method was immunoSEQ multiplex PCR. The sample includes about 150,000 clones, roughly 90% of them seen just once. Worth noting for this clone: Its antigen remains unknown.

This TCR was sampled from an adult who received the AZD1222 COVID-19 vaccine. This sample comprised peripheral blood, obtained 28 days after the second AZD1222 dose. V is TRBV18 and J is TRBJ2-5; no firm D call. CDR3 sequence reads: CASSPPAKETQYF. In DNA form, the CDR3 reads TGTGCCAGCTCACCACCGGCAAAAGAGACCCAGTACTTC.